These 32 T cell receptor beta chains share one sample of origin, sequenced in a study of blood T cell repertoires in COVID-19. The data were produced by immunoSEQ multiplex PCR, yet TCRdb's version contains in-frame clones alone and is incomplete. Among more than 110,000 clones listed, about 77% were seen once. The source material was peripheral blood. Receptors were obtained from a woman in her 50s with active or convalescent COVID-19.

The rearrangement uses TRBV2 and TRBJ2-1; 8 bases line up with TRBD2. Germline V gene lookup returns CDR1 SNHLY and CDR2 FYNNEI. The CDR3 consists of 16 residues. The V and J ends lost 6 bases and 10 bases, in that order; junction bases with no gene match: 17. The CDR3 loop reads CASRAIPGLGGGEQFF. DNA of the CDR3: TGTGCCAGCAGAGCCATACCGGGACTAGGAGGAGGCGAGCAGTTCTTC.

The J gene is TRBJ1-1, the V gene TRBV30; D is undetermined. CDR1 and CDR2 (germline): GTSNPN, SVGIG (reference sequence). The CDR3 consists of 13 residues. V dropped 0 bases and J dropped 7 bases, with 12 bases sitting between them. This chain's CDR3 is CAWSVGGRSEAFF. CDR3 bases: TGTGCCTGGAGTGTAGGTGGGCGAAGTGAAGCTTTCTTT. Combining the CDR3 with reference TRBV30 and TRBJ1-1 gives the whole variable domain SQTIHQWPATLVQPVGSPLSLECTVEGTSNPNLYWYRQAAGRGLQLLFYSVGIGQISSEVPQNLSASRPQDRQFILSSKKLLLSDSGFYLCAWSVGGRSEAFFGQGTRLTVV.

J is TRBJ1-3 and V is TRBV9; a weak D match, TRBD1 (6 bases). CDR3 length: 14 amino acids. Trimming left V 3 bases short and J 3 bases short, with 10 bases between. Germline values: CDR1 SGDLS, CDR2 YYNGEE. CDR3 DNA: TGTGCCAGCAGCGAGGGGGTTATTGGAAACACCATATATTTT. It encodes CASSEGVIGNTIYF.

This chain connects TRBV3-1 (or the pseudogene TRBV3-2) to TRBJ2-3; the D gene is possibly TRBD1 (6 bases). Between the trimmed V and J ends, which lost 6 bases and 0 bases, there was a span of 16 bases. CDR1 is LGHDT and CDR2 is YNNKEL in the germline V gene (reference sequence). This CDR3 is built from 16 residues. In DNA, the CDR3 is TGTGCCAGCAGGGCAAACAGGGCGGAAAGCACAGATACGCAGTATTTT. This encodes CASRANRAESTDTQYF.

The CDR3 coding sequence is TGTGCCAGCAGCTTAGTGGCTCAGGGCACGAACTATGGCTACACCTTC. This sequence encodes CASSLVAQGTNYGYTF. The chain employs TRBV7-9 and TRBJ1-2; weak D call: TRBD1 (5 bases). Trimming shortened V by 1 base and J by 2 bases, and 14 bases separated the two germline ends. The CDR3 has 16 amino acids. Germline assignment: CDR1 SEHNR and CDR2 FQNEAQ (reference sequence). Combining the CDR3 with reference TRBV7-9 and TRBJ1-2 gives the whole variable domain DTGVSQNPRHKITKRGQNVTFRCDPISEHNRLYWYRQTLGQGPEFLTYFQNEAQLEKSRLLSDRFSAERPKGSFSTLEIQRTEQGDSAMYLCASSLVAQGTNYGYTFGSGTRLTVV.

The rearrangement links TRBV24-1 to TRBJ1-1; D possibly corresponds to TRBD1 (5 bases). With 3 bases removed from V and 10 bases from J, the gap between germline ends came to 14 bases. CDR1 and CDR2 (germline): KGHDR, SFDVKD. The CDR3 runs 13 residues. CDR3 in DNA: TGTGCCACCAGTGATCCGGGGGTAGGGCGAGCTTTCTTT. This sequence encodes CATSDPGVGRAFF.

This clone was seen ten or more times. The chain has TRBV6-5 and TRBJ2-7; TRBD1 might be the D (6 bases). This CDR3 region has 14 residues. Germline CDR1 is MNHEY and CDR2 is SVGAGI. V dropped 6 bases and J dropped 0 bases, with 12 bases sitting between them. Here the CDR3 DNA reads TGTGCCAGCAGCAGACAGGAGCCCTCCTACGAGCAGTACTTC. The encoded protein is CASSRQEPSYEQYF.

V gene TRBV19 combines with J gene TRBJ1-5; 11 bases are a match to TRBD1. Germline CDR1 reads LNHDA; CDR2 reads SQIVND (reference sequence). This CDR3 region has 16 residues. V lost 9 bases to trimming and J lost 3 bases; unmatched junction nucleotides: 10. The CDR3 DNA reads as TGTGCCAGCGACGGGACAGGGGGAAGAGTCAATCAGCCCCAGCATTTT. Its translation: CASDGTGGRVNQPQHF.

The chain joins TRBV9 to TRBJ2-1, with 9 bases identical to TRBD2. This CDR3 is 15 amino acids long. Germline V gene sequence: CDR1 SGDLS, CDR2 YYNGEE. The ends lost 3 bases at V and 2 bases at J; junction bases unmatched: 3. The DNA of the CDR3 is TGTGCCAGCAGCGGTGGACTAGCGCCCTACAATGAGCAGTTCTTC. Amino acid sequence: CASSGGLAPYNEQFF.

This chain links TRBV28 with TRBJ1-2, with D hard to call. Trimming stripped 2 bases from V and 7 bases from J, with 14 bases between. The CDR3 length is 14 residues. Germline assignment: CDR1 MDHEN and CDR2 SYDVKM. CDR3 bases: TGTGCCAGCAGTTTACCGGGAACCGAGAGTGGCTACACCTTC. It specifies CASSLPGTESGYTF.

This chain links TRBV4-3 with TRBJ2-6; TRBD1 matches 12 bases. The germline V gene has CDR1 LGHNA and CDR2 YSLEER. Germline trimming cut 0 bases from V and 1 base from J; bases unmatched to any gene: 10. The CDR3 extends over 21 amino acids. The CDR3 region is CASSQEPPGGQGASGANVLTF. In DNA form, the CDR3 reads TGCGCCAGCAGCCAAGAGCCACCGGGGGGACAGGGGGCATCTGGGGCCAACGTCCTGACTTTC.

This chain joins TRBV11-2 and TRBJ1-2; 11 bases line up with TRBD1. The CDR3 runs 16 residues. Trimming removed 4 bases from V and 8 bases from J; junction bases left unmatched: 12. Germline V gene sequence: CDR1 SGHAT, CDR2 FQNNGV. Here the CDR3 reads CASSSTAGQGARGYTF. The CDR3 bases are TGTGCCAGCAGCTCCACGGCCGGACAGGGGGCACGCGGCTACACCTTC.

The CDR3 spells CASSSHRDSNYGYTF. For the CDR3, the DNA is TGTGCCAGCAGCTCCCACAGGGATTCTAACTATGGCTACACCTTC. This rearrangement joins TRBV7-8 to TRBJ1-2; D possibly corresponds to TRBD1 (6 bases). Germline CDR1 SGHVS, CDR2 FQNEAQ. The CDR3 totals 15 residues. The V end was cut by 4 bases, the J end by 0 bases, with 12 bases between.

The chain links TRBV5-6 to TRBJ2-7, with TRBD1 identical over 8 bases. This CDR3 has 17 amino acids. Trimming took 2 bases from V and 0 from J; bases not matched to a gene: 10. From germline, CDR1 is SGHDT and CDR2 YYEEEE. The CDR3 here is CASSLNLRDRFSYEQYF. CDR3 DNA: TGTGCCAGCAGCTTAAATTTACGGGACAGGTTCTCCTACGAGCAGTACTTC.

This clone showed up just a few times. CDR3 nucleotides: TGCGCCAGCAGCTCCAGGACAGGGGGCTTTGACGAGCAGTACTTC. It specifies CASSSRTGGFDEQYF. This chain uses TRBV5-1 with TRBJ2-7; TRBD1 matches 11 bases. The V gene's germline CDR1 is SGHRS and CDR2 YFSETQ. CDR3 length: 15 amino acids. The V segment lost 3 bases and the J segment 5 bases; nucleotides outside the gene matches: 7.

The rearrangement joins TRBV7-8 to TRBJ1-1, with no clear D. This CDR3 contains 15 residues. CDR1 and CDR2 (germline): SGHVS, FQNEAQ. V shed 8 bases and J shed 4 bases, with 20 bases lying between them. The CDR3 sequence: CASRPGAGKVTEAFF. CDR3 coding DNA: TGTGCCAGCCGACCGGGTGCGGGCAAGGTCACTGAAGCTTTCTTT.

CDR3 nucleotide sequence: TGTGCCACCAGCAGGGAGGGTGCTAATGAAAAACTGTTTTTT. Residues: CATSREGANEKLFF. The J gene is TRBJ1-4, the V gene TRBV15; no reliable D call. This CDR3 has 14 residues. V lost 3 bases to trimming and J lost 3 bases, with 8 bases between them. CDR1 is LNHNV, CDR2 YYDKDF, per germline (reference sequence).

V is TRBV7-6 and J is TRBJ2-3; no firm D call. Germline lookup yields CDR1 SGHVS and CDR2 FNYEAQ. The CDR3 covers 15 residues. The V end lost 2 bases, the J end lost 1 base, and 10 bases lay between the germline ends. CDR3: CASSLPSEGTDTQYF. CDR3 in DNA: TGTGCCAGCAGCTTACCTTCTGAGGGCACAGATACGCAGTATTTT.

Regarding this clone: The same CDR3 can be traced to other DNA sequences in this sample. CDR3 DNA: TGTGCCAGTAGTACGTCCTACAATGAGCAGTTCTTC. Translation gives CASSTSYNEQFF. The J gene is TRBJ2-1, the V gene TRBV19, with D unresolved. CDR3 length equals 12 residues. Germline-derived CDR1 and CDR2 are LNHDA and SQIVND (reference sequence). The V end was cut by 4 bases, the J end by 1 base, with 2 bases between.

In DNA, the CDR3 is TGTGCCAGTAAGGGAGCGCAGGAAAAACTGTTTTTT. Translating gives CASKGAQEKLFF. V and J are TRBV19 and TRBJ1-4, with unresolved D. CDR1 is LNHDA, CDR2 SQIVND, per germline (reference sequence). CDR3 length: 12 amino acids. V was clipped by 7 bases and J by 8 bases, with 11 bases between them. Using reference TRBV19 and TRBJ1-4 for the parts outside the CDR3, the full variable domain is DGGITQSPKYLFRKEGQNVTLSCEQNLNHDAMYWYRQDPGQGLRLIYYSQIVNDFQKGDIAEGYSVSREKKESFPLTVTSAQKNPTAFYLCASKGAQEKLFFGSGTQLSVL.

This sequence joins TRBV28 and TRBJ2-1; D call uncertain. Germline V lookup: CDR1 MDHEN, CDR2 SYDVKM. Trimming removed 4 bases at V and 4 bases at J, with 11 bases between. The CDR3 is 14 residues long. The CDR3: CASSSYPLYNEQFF. The CDR3 bases are TGTGCCAGCAGTTCCTACCCCTTATACAATGAGCAGTTCTTC.

The rearrangement joins TRBV19 to TRBJ1-3, with D uncertain. The CDR3 runs 15 residues. V lost 5 bases to trimming and J lost 1 base, with 12 bases between them. Germline loops: CDR1 LNHDA, CDR2 SQIVND (reference sequence). The CDR3 DNA is TGTGCCAGTAGTGAGACCCTCAGGTCTGGAAACACCATATATTTT. This encodes CASSETLRSGNTIYF.

The chain recombines TRBV9 with TRBJ2-1, with D possibly matching TRBD2 (5 bases). V dropped 2 bases and J dropped 9 bases, with 15 bases sitting between them. The CDR3 has 14 amino acids. Germline V lookup: CDR1 SGDLS, CDR2 YYNGEE. This chain's CDR3 is CASSVGSGVSEQFF. The CDR3 DNA reads TGTGCCAGCAGCGTGGGGAGCGGAGTAAGTGAGCAGTTCTTC. Together with reference TRBV9 and TRBJ2-1, the CDR3 gives the full variable domain: DSGVTQTPKHLITATGQRVTLRCSPRSGDLSVYWYQQSLDQGLQFLIQYYNGEERAKGNILERFSAQQFPDLHSELNLSSLELGDSALYFCASSVGSGVSEQFFGPGTRLTVL.

J is TRBJ2-5 and V is TRBV9; tentative D call: TRBD1 (6 bases). CDR1 is SGDLS and CDR2 is YYNGEE in the germline V gene. This CDR3 region has 14 residues. The V end was cut by 0 bases, the J end by 3 bases, with 9 bases between. The CDR3 DNA reads as TGTGCCAGCAGCGTAGGAGGGGGAGAAGAGACCCAGTACTTC. This sequence encodes CASSVGGGEETQYF.

The chain's CDR3 is CASSLAPQGAGTEAFF. CDR3 in DNA: TGCGCCAGCAGCTTGGCCCCTCAAGGGGCCGGGACTGAAGCTTTCTTT. The chain links TRBV5-1 to TRBJ1-1; possible D gene TRBD1, 5 bases. From germline, CDR1 is SGHRS and CDR2 YFSETQ. This CDR3 region has 16 residues. The ends were cut back, 0 bases at V and 5 bases at J, with 17 bases in the middle.

DNA of the CDR3: TGTGCCAGCAGCTTAGCAGGGGGTAGCTATAGCAATCAGCCCCAGCATTTT. Its translation: CASSLAGGSYSNQPQHF. The chain has TRBV7-8 and TRBJ1-5; a weak D match, TRBD1 (6 bases). V lost 0 bases, J lost 0 bases, and 12 bases lay in between. This CDR3 contains 17 residues. Germline values: CDR1 SGHVS, CDR2 FQNEAQ. The full variable domain, completed using reference TRBV7-8 and TRBJ1-5, is GAGVSQSPRYKVAKRGQDVALRCDPISGHVSLFWYQQALGQGPEFLTYFQNEAQLDKSGLPSDRFFAERPEGSVSTLKIQRTQQEDSAVYLCASSLAGGSYSNQPQHFGDGTRLSIL.

This chain uses TRBV18 with TRBJ2-5; TRBD1 agrees at 7 bases. There are 15 residues in the CDR3. The junction had 12 bases not matched to a gene; V was cut back by 6 bases and J by 5 bases. In germline, CDR1 is KGHSH, CDR2 LQKENI. CDR3 region: CASSRNRGEVETQYF. For the CDR3, the DNA is TGTGCCAGCTCCCGCAACAGGGGTGAGGTCGAGACCCAGTACTTC.

The chain has TRBV7-8 and TRBJ2-7, with 7 bases fitting TRBD2. Germline V gene lookup returns CDR1 SGHVS and CDR2 FQNEAQ. Trimming removed 0 bases from V and 4 bases from J; junction bases left unmatched: 0. The CDR3 is 13 amino acids. The CDR3 loop reads CASSLAGGYEQYF. CDR3 in DNA: TGTGCCAGCAGCTTAGCGGGGGGGTACGAGCAGTACTTC.

The chain has TRBV10-1 and TRBJ2-1, with TRBD2 matching 7 bases. With 10 bases clipped from V and 3 bases from J, the junction kept 9 bases outside the gene matches. The CDR3 has 14 amino acids. CDR1 and CDR2 from the germline V gene are WNHNN and SYGVQD (reference sequence). Here the CDR3 DNA reads TGCGCCACCTGGGGAGGGCCGAACTACAATGAGCAGTTCTTC. This codes for CATWGGPNYNEQFF.

The chain's CDR3 is CASRIKNGDTYEQYF. In DNA, the CDR3 is TGTGCCAGCAGAATAAAGAACGGGGACACCTACGAGCAGTACTTC. V gene TRBV5-5 combines with J gene TRBJ2-7, with a possible D match to TRBD1 (6 bases). The CDR3 length is 15 residues. The V gene's germline CDR1 is SGHKS and CDR2 YYEKEE (reference sequence). Trimming took off 5 bases at V and 2 bases at J, with 17 bases between the two ends.

This chain uses TRBV7-3 with TRBJ2-2, with 8 bases that match TRBD1. Germline CDR1 and CDR2: SGHTA and FQGTGA. The CDR3 is 14 residues long. J was trimmed by 4 bases and V by 5 bases; bases with no gene match: 3. The CDR3 region has the DNA TGTGCCAGCAGCCCAACAGGGGGCACCGGGGAGCTGTTTTTT. Translating gives CASSPTGGTGELFF.

This rearrangement joins TRBV18 to TRBJ2-1; 10 bases agree with TRBD2. The CDR3 loop spans 17 amino acids. V was clipped by 3 bases and J by 5 bases; unmatched bases: 10. The germline CDR1 and CDR2 sequences are KGHSH and LQKENI. The CDR3 loop is CASSPGLAGERNNEQFF. The DNA of the CDR3 is TGTGCCAGCTCACCCGGGCTAGCGGGAGAAAGGAACAATGAGCAGTTCTTC.